This T cell receptor beta chain was identified in a study of blood T cells in healthy people across ages (dated by TCRdb to the mid-2010s). With regard to the full study: In model experiments, roughly one uniquely barcoded TCR beta cDNA molecule per two T cells was captured by template switching. Donors were grouped into four age groups: young (average approximately 15 years), middle-aged (39), aged (around 60) and long-lived (roughly 80). For two donors (one aged 18 to 30 and one aged 80 or older), the study analyzed two additional independent replicas of 1 million unique cDNA reads from the same blood draw. Age-related changes in TCR beta repertoire diversity were measured in the study by deep sequencing normalized with unique cDNA molecular identifiers.

Overall results and qualifications from the work: The CMV infection status of donors was not known, potentially confounding age-related changes in expanded clonotypes. A strong correlation was found between observed TCR beta diversity and the percentage of naive T cells measured by flow cytometry. As age increased, observed TCR beta diversity per million T cells dropped in a roughly linear way, and a significant reduction was already evident by age roughly 36. Estimates of total diversity based on one million sequenced T cells were considered lower bounds and underestimates. Since profiling was done on bulk unsorted PBMCs, naive and antigen-experienced compartments could not be conclusively compared. The long-lived group showed more naive CD4+ T cells, fewer expanded clones and increased TCR diversity than the aged group, suggesting age selection.

Libraries were built with 5' RACE. Sequencing was carried out with an Illumina HiSeq 2500. A second about 7 to 11 cycle PCR used a sample-barcoded 5' primer and a J-beta primer mix. A template-switch 5' adaptor carrying 12 random nucleotides introduced a unique molecular identifier onto each TCR beta cDNA molecule. Each sample yielded at least 2.5 million CDR3-containing paired-end reads. All of the RNA was converted into first-strand cDNA using the Mint cDNA synthesis kit, with a TRBC-specific oligonucleotide serving as the primer. After uracil-DNA glycosylase treatment, a first 18-cycle PCR used universal primers M1SS and BC2_uni_R on all cDNA. The study's own analysis went as follows. Each sample was normalized by randomly selecting 1 million high-quality reads, each carrying a distinct molecular identifier. Reads sharing molecular identifiers were discarded rather than binned into consensus sequences. MiTCR, with a Q25 quality threshold and the strictest error-elimination algorithm, was used for CDR3 identification, clonotype clustering and error correction. A nonparametric unseen species model with Euler transformation was used to estimate a lower bound on total TCR beta diversity. The public reads were reprocessed in TCRdb via fastp at Q25 and MiXCR, keeping in-frame beta chains. Rows are unified per CDR3 protein, each entry keeping the most common DNA and genes. The V and J calls come from TCRdb's annotation, not from the publication. In this sample the table shows about 510,000 distinct CDR3 sequences, over 25% of which occur a single time. Approximately 3.7% of the sample is in the top ten clones.

The 35 to 40 donors, aged about 6 to 90 years, were systemically healthy Caucasian individuals from Russia. Each donor gave 8 to 10 milliliters of peripheral blood, drawn into EDTA-treated Vacutainer tubes. Ficoll-Paque density-gradient centrifugation was used to isolate PBMCs, with at least 6 million per sample. Total RNA was extracted from PBMCs with Trizol reagent, with at least 6 micrograms obtained per sample. For every donor, an aliquot of PBMCs went through flow cytometry to measure the percentages of naive CD45RAhigh/CD27high T cells. This clonotype was counted a few times. Its binding antigen is unknown. Base qualities are not provided; no much larger clone lies one nucleotide away. The germline V gene (reference sequence) supplies CDR1 DFQATT and CDR2 SNEGSKA. The CDR3 measures 13 amino acids from cysteine to phenylalanine. The entry retains the CDR3 DNA only, 39 bases that are in frame from base 1. V is reduced by 3 bases and J by 6 bases, leaving a spacing of 12 bases between them.

This sample was also put to use in a study of T cells of mothers and their children. As that second study puts it: The donors were nine systemically healthy Caucasian individuals, made up of three mothers and their six children. cDNA synthesis consumed the entire amount of extracted RNA, loaded at 1.5 ug RNA in each 15 ul reaction. In the second PCR, the M1S primer introduced both the sample barcodes and 2-4 random nucleotides. Each mother yielded over 8.5 million TCR beta CDR3 reads and each child about 3 million reads. Thymic selection similarly shapes TCR recombination output in related and unrelated pairs, with minor effect from inherited differences. Normalized repertoire overlap in related mother-child pairs was always slightly higher than in unrelated mother-child pairs, but the difference was never significant. Persistent microchimeric T cell clones were not detected, at a sensitivity of around 100 clones per million clonotypes. The study used deep NGS to compare TCR beta repertoires of mothers and children, seeking features distinguishing related mother-child pairs from unrelated individuals. The mean age was roughly 44 +/- 4 years for the mothers and about 10 +/- 4 years for the children. After adapters were ligated using NEBNext reagents, the libraries underwent 100+100 nt paired-end sequencing on an Illumina HiSeq 2000. Mother and child libraries were prepared a month apart and sequenced in separate runs to prevent cross-contamination. Each donor had between about 450,000 and 2,200,000 distinct TCR beta clonotypes identified. Naive TCR beta clonotypes were estimated from low-frequency clonotypes matched to each donor's FACS-determined naive share, without sorting.

The receptor was derived from a boy aged 2 to 9 in good health. The chain employs TRBV20-1 and TRBJ2-4, with a weak D call of TRBD2 (5 bases match). Sequencing was done on a sample of blood. The CDR3 in this case is CSASGRASNIQYF. The DNA sequence is as follows: TGCAGTGCTAGTGGGCGGGCGTCAAACATTCAGTACTTC.